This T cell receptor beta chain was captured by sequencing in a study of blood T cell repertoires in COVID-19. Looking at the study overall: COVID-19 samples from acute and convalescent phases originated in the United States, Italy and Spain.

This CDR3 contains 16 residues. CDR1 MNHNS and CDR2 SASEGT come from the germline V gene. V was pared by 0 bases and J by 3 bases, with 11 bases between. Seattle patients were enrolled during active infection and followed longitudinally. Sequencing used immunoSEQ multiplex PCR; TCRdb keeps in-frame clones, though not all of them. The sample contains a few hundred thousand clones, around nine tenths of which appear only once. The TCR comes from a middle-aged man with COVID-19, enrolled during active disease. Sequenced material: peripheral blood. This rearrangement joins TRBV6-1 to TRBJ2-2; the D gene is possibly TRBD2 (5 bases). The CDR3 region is CASSEARGRYTGELFF. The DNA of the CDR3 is TGTGCCAGCAGTGAAGCTCGGGGAAGGTACACCGGGGAGCTGTTTTTT.